Listed below are T cell receptor beta chains from one sample, sequenced in a study of beta chain features in type 1 diabetes. Generated by immunoSEQ multiplex PCR, the TCRdb table keeps only in-frame clones and is missing some. The repertoire holds roughly 450,000 clones, over 9.5% seen once, with 0.045% to 0.05% in the top ten. What was sequenced was naive CD4+ T cells from blood. The source of these receptors is a woman aged 18-29 years in good health. Each CDR3 is given with its conserved first and last residue. D genes are given only for firm matches. Some rows mark clone size as missing; the rest say once, few, many or name a class of expanded clone.

clone_size	d_call	j_call	v_call	cdr3_aa	cdr3_nt
-	-	TRBJ2-5	TRBV27	CASSLIWGMSAQYF	TGTGCCAGCAGTTTAATCTGGGGGATGTCGGCCCAGTACTTC
few	-	TRBJ2-7	TRBV4-3	CASSREQGNEQYF	TGCGCCAGCAGCCGTGAACAGGGAAACGAGCAGTACTTC
few	-	TRBJ1-3	TRBV9	CASSSSPRGSGNTIYF	TGTGCCAGCAGCTCAAGTCCGAGAGGGTCTGGAAACACCATATATTTT
few	-	TRBJ1-2	TRBV9	CASSVVPTVGGNGYTF	TGTGCCAGCAGCGTAGTCCCAACCGTTGGAGGGAATGGCTACACCTTC
-	TRBD1	TRBJ1-2	TRBV30	CAWSAAGGSYGYTF	TGTGCCTGGAGTGCGGCAGGGGGATCCTATGGCTACACCTTC
few	-	TRBJ2-2	TRBV20-1	CSATNGGELFF	TGCAGTGCAACGAACGGCGGGGAGCTGTTTTTT
-	TRBD2	TRBJ2-3	TRBV7-3	CASSLTSGRFRWADTQYF	TGTGCCAGCAGCTTAACTAGCGGGAGATTTAGGTGGGCAGATACGCAGTATTTT
few	-	TRBJ2-2	TRBV5-1	CASSWGGTPNTGELFF	TGCGCCAGCAGCTGGGGCGGGACCCCGAACACCGGGGAGCTGTTTTTT
-	-	TRBJ2-3	TRBV29-1	CSVETPTDTQYF	TGCAGCGTTGAAACCCCCACAGATACGCAGTATTTT
-	-	TRBJ2-1	TRBV6-5	CASSRNPQRDNEQFF	TGTGCCAGCAGCCGGAATCCCCAAAGAGACAATGAGCAGTTCTTC
few	-	TRBJ2-1	TRBV4-3	CASSRARQTYNEQFF	TGCGCCAGCAGCCGAGCCCGACAGACGTACAATGAGCAGTTCTTC
few	TRBD1	TRBJ2-2	TRBV7-9	CASSRQGDIGELFF	TGTGCCAGCAGCCGACAGGGGGATATCGGGGAGCTGTTTTTT
-	-	TRBJ2-5	TRBV7-2	CASRWGYGGETQYF	TGTGCCAGCAGATGGGGATACGGCGGAGAGACCCAGTACTTC
-	TRBD1	TRBJ2-5	TRBV28	CAGRDRGKQTQYF	TGTGCCGGGAGGGACAGGGGCAAGCAGACCCAGTACTTC
few	-	TRBJ1-4	TRBV13	CASSLKTDHNEKLFF	TGTGCCAGCAGCTTAAAGACGGACCATAATGAAAAACTGTTTTTT
few	-	TRBJ2-5	TRBV5-1	CASSQTVTQETQYF	TGCGCCAGCAGCCAGACAGTAACCCAAGAGACCCAGTACTTC
-	-	TRBJ2-5	TRBV21-1	CASSKQKTETQYF	TGTGCCAGCAGCAAACAGAAAACGGAGACCCAGTACTTC
-	TRBD2	TRBJ2-1	TRBV7-2	CASSLEPGLAGNEQFF	TGTGCCAGCAGCTTAGAACCGGGACTAGCGGGAAATGAGCAGTTCTTC
few	-	TRBJ2-6	TRBV9	CASSVGQVSSGANVLTF	TGTGCCAGCAGCGTAGGGCAGGTTAGCTCTGGGGCCAACGTCCTGACTTTC
-	TRBD2	TRBJ2-7	TRBV5-4	CASSATGGFDEQYF	TGTGCCAGCAGCGCTACCGGGGGGTTCGACGAGCAGTACTTC
few	-	TRBJ2-7	TRBV29-1	CSALGTSSSYEQYF	TGCAGCGCTCTCGGGACTTCTAGCTCCTACGAGCAGTACTTC
-	TRBD1	TRBJ2-1	TRBV4-1	CASSQKGVGQGHNEQFF	TGCGCCAGCAGCCAAAAGGGAGTCGGACAGGGGCACAATGAGCAGTTCTTC
few	-	TRBJ2-7	TRBV7-2	CASSLILEQYF	TGTGCCAGCAGCTTGATACTCGAGCAGTACTTC
few	TRBD1	TRBJ2-3	TRBV7-2	CASSVDRGTDTQYF	TGTGCCAGCAGCGTAGACAGGGGCACAGATACGCAGTATTTT
few	-	TRBJ1-6	TRBV6-6	CASSTQDRYSPLHF	TGTGCCAGCAGTACACAGGATAGATATTCACCCCTCCACTTT
-	TRBD1	TRBJ2-5	TRBV14	CASSQPGQGWQETQYF	TGTGCCAGCAGCCAGCCGGGACAGGGGTGGCAAGAGACCCAGTACTTC
-	-	TRBJ1-2	TRBV28	CASSLLYYGYTF	TGTGCCAGCAGTTTACTCTACTATGGCTACACCTTC
few	TRBD2	TRBJ2-7	TRBV11-2	CASSPRAGGPDEQYF	TGTGCCAGCAGCCCGAGAGCGGGAGGGCCTGACGAGCAGTACTTC
-	-	TRBJ1-6	TRBV4-2	CASSQDEFSPLHF	TGTGCCAGCAGCCAAGATGAGTTCTCACCCCTCCACTTT
once	-	TRBJ1-4	TRBV5-6	CASSGKQGSNEKLFF	TGTGCCAGCAGCGGAAAACAGGGATCTAATGAAAAACTGTTTTTT
-	-	TRBJ2-5	TRBV9	CASSLSGLEAQYF	TGTGCCAGCAGCTTGAGTGGGCTTGAGGCCCAGTACTTC
-	-	TRBJ1-2	TRBV6-6	CASTLPAGDGYTF	TGTGCCAGCACCTTACCAGCAGGGGATGGCTACACCTTC
-	TRBD1	TRBJ1-2	TRBV4-2	CASSQETGNYGYTF	TGTGCCAGCAGCCAAGAGACAGGGAACTATGGCTACACCTTC
-	-	TRBJ2-5	TRBV7-6	CASSLPGYQETQYF	TGTGCCAGCAGCTTACCGGGGTACCAAGAGACCCAGTACTTC
many	-	TRBJ2-7	TRBV7-8	CASLPEQYF	TGTGCCTCCTTGCCCGAGCAGTACTTC
-	-	TRBJ1-3	TRBV30	CAWSVFTSGNTIYF	TGTGCCTGGAGTGTATTCACCTCTGGAAACACCATATATTTT
-	-	TRBJ2-3	TRBV7-9	CASRSATRDTQYF	TGTGCCAGCAGATCCGCCACCAGGGATACGCAGTATTTT
few	-	TRBJ1-1	TRBV20-1	CSARDGSEAFF	TGCAGTGCTAGAGACGGTTCCGAAGCTTTCTTT
few	TRBD1	TRBJ2-1	TRBV7-9	CASSFRDRVYEQFF	TGTGCCAGCAGCTTCCGGGACAGGGTCTATGAGCAGTTCTTC
-	-	TRBJ1-2	TRBV25-1	CASSERREANYGYTF	TGTGCCAGCAGTGAACGTCGGGAGGCGAACTATGGCTACACCTTC
few	-	TRBJ2-5	TRBV18	CASSPPTEETQYF	TGTGCCAGCTCACCACCGACAGAAGAGACCCAGTACTTC
-	-	TRBJ1-1	TRBV9	CASSVGAQDTEAFF	TGTGCCAGCAGCGTAGGGGCTCAGGACACTGAAGCTTTCTTT